The following is a TCR beta chain sequence with its context. Its matching antigen is unknown. The data derive from a study of tumor-infiltrating lymphocytes in localized non-small cell lung cancer. Study-wide context: Patients included smokers and never-smokers with various histologies, some sampled after neoadjuvant chemotherapy. From each patient, both tumor and uninvolved lung, non-adjacent to tumor, were sampled.

Between the trimmed V and J ends, which lost 1 base and 7 bases, there was a span of 7 bases. CDR1 is SEHNR, CDR2 FQNEAQ, per germline (reference sequence). CDR3 length: 12 residues. TCRdb's copy holds only in-frame clones and misses some; the assay was immunoSEQ multiplex PCR. The profile covers roughly 4,600 clones, with 90% to 97% appearing a single time and 3.1% taken by the ten largest. Findings of the study overall: TCRbeta sequencing showed higher T cell infiltration in tumors than uninvolved lung.

The TCR comes from a human donor with non-small cell lung cancer. The chain is built from TRBV7-9 and TRBJ2-5, with no clear D. Sequences were obtained from uninvolved lung tissue not adjacent to the tumor. This CDR3 is CASSLDARTQYF. The CDR3 DNA sequence: TGTGCCAGCAGCTTAGACGCTCGGACCCAGTACTTC.